This T cell receptor (beta chain) was captured by sequencing in a study of beta chain features in type 1 diabetes. Study observations and caveats: Equally in patients and controls, PCR might preferentially amplify shorter templates. Researchers report that Type 1 diabetes patients had moderately but significantly shorter TCRB CDR3s across all four CD4+ subsets.

This clone was picked up a small number of times. Antigen unknown. Sorted CD4+ subsets: naive, central memory, regulatory, stem cell-like memory (CD45RO/CCR7/CD25/CD127/CD95/CD27 panel). Expressed TCRB transcripts were sequenced after all isolated RNA was converted to cDNA. Sequenced naive, central memory and regulatory T cell samples produced an average of roughly 3.5 million reads. The protocol was immunoSEQ multiplex PCR, while the TCRdb copy is restricted to in-frame clones and leaves out a portion. The sample holds under 800,000 clones, roughly 15% seen once. Germline CDR1 is SNHLY and CDR2 is FYNNEI. This CDR3 has 14 residues. Trimming stripped 7 bases from V and 7 bases from J, with 16 bases between.

The specimen sequenced was naive CD4+ T cells from blood. The receptor was isolated from a man aged 18 to 30 in good health. This sequence joins TRBV2 and TRBJ1-4; D is possibly TRBD1 (6 bases). This CDR3 is CASTIGGAGEKLFF. The CDR3, as DNA: TGTGCCAGCACCATCGGGGGGGCAGGTGAAAAACTGTTTTTT.